Following are 17 T cell receptor beta chains from one sample sequenced in a study of OX40 agonist ivuxolimab in advanced cancers. The assay was immunoSEQ multiplex PCR, and TCRdb's table has in-frame clones only and misses some. This sample has 15,000 or so clones, with around 79% found just once. The sequencing here drew on CD4+ or CD8+ T cells sorted from blood, taken in a trial of the OX40 agonist ivuxolimab. The origin of the receptors is an adult with an advanced solid tumor such as melanoma, head and neck, liver or kidney cancer.

This clone was recorded once. The CDR3 DNA follows: TGTGCCACCAGCAGAGTCCGGGAAATTAACACTGAAGCTTTCTTT. Translated: CATSRVREINTEAFF. This chain connects TRBV15 to TRBJ1-1; no clear D gene. The germline CDR1 and CDR2 sequences are LNHNV and YYDKDF (reference sequence). Trimming removed 1 base at V and 2 bases at J, with 11 bases between. The CDR3 sequence is 15 residues long.

This chain connects TRBV4-1 to TRBJ2-1; 7 bases match TRBD2. The CDR3 consists of 16 residues. The V and J ends lost 0 bases and 5 bases, in that order; junction bases with no gene match: 7. Germline V gene data show CDR1 as MGHRA and CDR2 as YSYEKL. The CDR3 coding sequence is TGCGCCAGCAGCCAAGATCGTATGCTAGCGGACAATGAGCAGTTCTTC. This gives the protein CASSQDRMLADNEQFF.

This clone turned up a few times. V usage is TRBV5-6 and J usage is TRBJ1-1, with TRBD1 matching over 8 bases. Trimming at V came to 3 bases and at J to 5 bases, leaving 0 bases not matched to a gene. Germline CDR1 reads SGHDT; CDR2 reads YYEEEE. The CDR3 contains 12 residues. The CDR3 bases are TGTGCCAGCAGCTGGACAGGGACTGAAGCTTTCTTT. Translated, it gives CASSWTGTEAFF.

This clone is medium-sized within its sample. The J gene is TRBJ1-5, the V gene TRBV2; the D gene is possibly TRBD1 (5 bases). V gave up 7 bases and J gave up 0 bases, with 13 bases separating them. CDR1 is SNHLY, CDR2 FYNNEI, per germline. This CDR3 has 15 amino acids. CDR3 DNA sequence: TGTGCCAGCACTACCGACAGTAATAGCAATCAGCCCCAGCATTTT. Translation gives CASTTDSNSNQPQHF.

This chain uses TRBV19 with TRBJ2-7; 10 bases align to TRBD2. J was trimmed by 4 bases and V by 3 bases; bases with no gene match: 6. The germline CDR1 and CDR2 sequences are LNHDA and SQIVND (reference sequence). This CDR3 is 15 amino acids long. The CDR3 reads CASSISSGSRYEQYF. As DNA, the CDR3 is TGTGCCAGTAGTATCTCTAGCGGGAGTAGGTACGAGCAGTACTTC.

This clone was detected only once. The chain uses TRBV13 and TRBJ2-7, with a weak D call TRBD1 (5 bases). The CDR3 has 13 residues. The V gene's germline CDR1 is PRHDT and CDR2 FYEKMQ (reference sequence). Between the trimmed V and J ends, which lost 5 bases and 0 bases, there was a span of 8 bases. CDR3 in amino acids: CASSTGHSYEQYF. In DNA, the CDR3 is TGTGCCAGCAGCACAGGTCACTCCTACGAGCAGTACTTC.

V and J are TRBV7-9 and TRBJ1-1; D gene unclear. The CDR3 is 13 residues long. Germline V lookup: CDR1 SEHNR, CDR2 FQNEAQ (reference sequence). V lost 1 base to trimming and J lost 5 bases, with 8 bases between them. The CDR3 sequence is CASSLDRLTEAFF. The CDR3 DNA reads TGTGCCAGCAGCTTAGACAGACTAACTGAAGCTTTCTTT.

The count of this clone is one. The chain carries TRBV7-9 and TRBJ1-6, with D unclear. The V and J ends lost 1 base and 7 bases respectively, with 8 bases between them. Germline loops: CDR1 SEHNR, CDR2 FQNEAQ (reference sequence). The CDR3 consists of 14 residues. CDR3 DNA: TGTGCCAGCAGCTTAGTACGGGGAAATTCACCCCTCCACTTT. This codes for CASSLVRGNSPLHF.

V usage is TRBV7-2 and J usage is TRBJ2-1; tentative D call: TRBD2 (5 bases). Trimming cost V 1 base and J 2 bases, with 6 bases left between them. Germline V lookup: CDR1 SGHTA, CDR2 FQGNSA. The CDR3 is made up of 14 amino acids. This CDR3 is CASSLGGPYNEQFF. In DNA, the CDR3 is TGTGCCAGCAGCTTAGGCGGGCCCTACAATGAGCAGTTCTTC.

This clone showed up just once. The J gene is TRBJ1-1, the V gene TRBV7-9; tentatively, D is TRBD1 (6 bases). Germline loops: CDR1 SEHNR, CDR2 FQNEAQ (reference sequence). Between the trimmed V and J ends, which lost 6 bases and 7 bases, there was a span of 18 bases. The CDR3 sequence is 14 residues long. The CDR3 protein is CASRHGTPGVEAFF. The CDR3 DNA sequence: TGTGCCAGCAGACACGGGACACCAGGAGTTGAAGCTTTCTTT.

V usage is TRBV6-5 and J usage is TRBJ1-2, with 10 bases fitting TRBD1. Trimming removed 9 bases from V and 3 bases from J; junction bases left unmatched: 4. There are 13 residues in the CDR3. Germline CDR1 is MNHEY and CDR2 is SVGAGI. The CDR3 bases are TGTGCCAGTTGGACAGGGGGTTACTATGGCTACACCTTC. Amino acid sequence: CASWTGGYYGYTF.

This rearrangement joins TRBV7-8 to TRBJ1-1; D is unresolved. V was trimmed by 1 base and J by 6 bases, leaving 9 bases between them. This CDR3 region has 13 residues. The germline V gene encodes CDR1 SGHVS and CDR2 FQNEAQ. CDR3 coding DNA: TGTGCCAGCAGCTTAGATTGGCCAGCTGAAGCTTTCTTT. This encodes CASSLDWPAEAFF. Supplemented by reference TRBV7-8 and TRBJ1-1, the full variable domain reads GAGVSQSPRYKVAKRGQDVALRCDPISGHVSLFWYQQALGQGPEFLTYFQNEAQLDKSGLPSDRFFAERPEGSVSTLKIQRTQQEDSAVYLCASSLDWPAEAFFGQGTRLTVV.

The chain employs TRBV19 and TRBJ1-5; D is perhaps TRBD1 (5 bases). The V gene lost 5 bases and the J gene lost 6 bases, with 8 bases spanning the gap. This CDR3 is 12 amino acids long. Germline V lookup: CDR1 LNHDA, CDR2 SQIVND (reference sequence). The CDR3 DNA follows: TGTGCCAGTAGTGCGGGGGTTCAGCCCCAGCATTTT. Encoded protein: CASSAGVQPQHF.

This clone showed up just once. The rearrangement links TRBV29-1 to TRBJ1-1; D remains ambiguous. V was cut by 4 bases and J by 0 bases, with 9 bases left in between. Germline V gene sequence: CDR1 SQVTM, CDR2 ANQGSEA. The length of the CDR3 is 13 residues. The CDR3 nucleotides are TGCAGCGTTGGAGACTCATTGAACACTGAAGCTTTCTTT. Its translation: CSVGDSLNTEAFF.

This rearrangement joins TRBV5-4 to TRBJ2-1; tentative D call: TRBD1 (6 bases). Germline V gives CDR1 SGHNT, CDR2 YYREEE (reference sequence). The V and J ends lost 0 bases and 3 bases respectively, with 13 bases between them. The CDR3 is 16 amino acids. CDR3 sequence reads: CASSLGTGFLYNEQFF. CDR3 sequence (DNA): TGTGCCAGCAGCTTGGGAACAGGGTTCCTCTACAATGAGCAGTTCTTC.

This clone was found a few times. The J gene is TRBJ1-6, the V gene TRBV7-8; D may be TRBD1 (5 bases). The CDR3 contains 15 residues. Germline assignment: CDR1 SGHVS and CDR2 FQNEAQ. Trimming left V 5 bases short and J 7 bases short, with 15 bases between. CDR3 bases: TGTGCCAGCAGCCTTGACAGCATTGAGAATTCACCCCTCCACTTT. It translates to CASSLDSIENSPLHF.

The V call is TRBV19, the J call TRBJ2-7, with D unresolved. Trimming removed 3 bases from V and 1 base from J, with 13 bases in between. From germline, CDR1 is LNHDA and CDR2 SQIVND (reference sequence). This CDR3 is built from 15 residues. The CDR3 coding sequence is TGTGCCAGTAGTATCGGCAGCTACTCATCCTACGAGCAGTACTTC. Its translation is CASSIGSYSSYEQYF.